This TCR beta chain was sequenced during a study of CD8 T cells in Susac syndrome. Germline values: CDR1 SGHDT, CDR2 YYEEEE. The length of the CDR3 is 14 residues. RNA amounts of about 0.45 to 1 ug underwent reverse transcription with random hexamers. Coverage of TCR beta CDR3 amplification by immunoSEQ multiplex PCR extended to 54 Vbeta and 13 Jbeta. One entry per CDR3 protein, called by TCRdb with MiXCR from the immunoSEQ multiplex PCR reads. This table has around 130,000 distinct CDR3 sequences, under 95% appearing once. For this clonotype: Sequence at one end of the junction differs from germline and may be a read error.

The chain combines TRBV5-6 with TRBJ2-1, with TRBD2 matching over 10 bases. The TCR comes from a human donor with multiple sclerosis. Source material: CD8+ T cells from PBMCs. The CDR3 loop reads CANSLSSGRMIQFF. The CDR3 DNA sequence: TGTGCCAACAGCTTGTCTAGCGGGAGAATGATCCAGTTCTTC. The full variable domain, with the rest looked up from reference TRBV5-6 and TRBJ2-1, is DAGVTQSPTHLIKTRGQQVTLRCSPKSGHDTVSWYQQALGQGPQFIFQYYEEEERQRGNFPDRFSGHQFPNYSSELNVNALLLGDSALYLCANSLSSGRMIQFFGPGTRLTVL.